A single sample is the source of the 29 T cell receptor beta chains below, sequenced in a study of control samples from healthy donors and cancer patients. The protocol was immunoSEQ multiplex PCR, while the TCRdb copy is restricted to in-frame clones and leaves out a portion. The sample shows 75,000 to 95,000 clones, roughly 93% of them seen only once. The specimen was blood. The receptors derive from a woman aged 30 to 39 in good health.

The V and J genes are TRBV11-3 and TRBJ2-1; D unresolved. This CDR3 spans 12 amino acids. The V end was cut by 2 bases, the J end by 6 bases, with 5 bases between. Germline V gene lookup returns CDR1 SGHNT and CDR2 YENEEA. The chain's CDR3 is CASSLKGNEQFF. CDR3 in DNA: TGTGCCAGCAGCTTAAAAGGCAATGAGCAGTTCTTC.

The rearrangement uses TRBV10-1 and TRBJ2-3, with 10 bases lining up with TRBD1. From germline, CDR1 is WNHNN and CDR2 SYGVQD (reference sequence). The CDR3 sequence is 16 residues long. Trimming took 5 bases from V and 3 from J; bases not matched to a gene: 8. The CDR3 DNA reads as TGCGCCAGCAGTACCGGGACAGGGGAAGTTACAGATACGCAGTATTTT. Encoded protein: CASSTGTGEVTDTQYF.

The CDR3 here is CAISEVDSEEKLFF. In DNA, the CDR3 is TGTGCCATCAGTGAAGTGGACTCAGAAGAAAAACTGTTTTTT. V is TRBV10-3 and J is TRBJ1-4; D is uncertain. Germline V CDR1 and CDR2: ENHRY, SYGVKD. This CDR3 is built from 14 residues. V was pared by 3 bases and J by 8 bases, with 13 bases between.

This sequence joins TRBV9 and TRBJ1-1; 7 nucleotides align to TRBD1. Germline V gives CDR1 SGDLS, CDR2 YYNGEE. Germline trimming cut 4 bases from V and 1 base from J; bases unmatched to any gene: 10. The CDR3 runs 16 residues. The CDR3 nucleotides read TGTGCCAGCAGCCCCCACACAGGGGCTAAGAACACTGAAGCTTTCTTT. Translation gives CASSPHTGAKNTEAFF.

The chain uses TRBV5-5 and TRBJ2-5; 7 nucleotides line up with TRBD2. J gave up 4 bases and V 1 base, and 4 bases lay outside the gene matches. The CDR3 has 14 residues. Germline lookup yields CDR1 SGHKS and CDR2 YYEKEE (reference sequence). In DNA form, the CDR3 reads TGTGCCAGCAGCTTGCGTCTAGCGGCAGAGACCCAGTACTTC. Translation gives CASSLRLAAETQYF. The whole variable domain, filled in from reference TRBV5-5 and TRBJ2-5, reads DAGVTQSPTHLIKTRGQQVTLRCSPISGHKSVSWYQQVLGQGPQFIFQYYEKEERGRGNFPDRFSARQFPNYSSELNVNALLLGDSALYLCASSLRLAAETQYFGPGTRLLVL.

The chain links TRBV5-5 to TRBJ2-7; D uncertain. Trimming removed 4 bases at V and 0 bases at J, with 11 bases between. The CDR3 consists of 14 residues. The germline V gene encodes CDR1 SGHKS and CDR2 YYEKEE (reference sequence). The CDR3 loop is CASSVAPGSYEQYF. CDR3 DNA: TGTGCCAGCAGCGTAGCCCCGGGCTCCTACGAGCAGTACTTC. The variable domain in full, with the rest retrieved from reference TRBV5-5 and TRBJ2-7, is DAGVTQSPTHLIKTRGQQVTLRCSPISGHKSVSWYQQVLGQGPQFIFQYYEKEERGRGNFPDRFSARQFPNYSSELNVNALLLGDSALYLCASSVAPGSYEQYFGPGTRLTVT.

The genes are TRBV28 and TRBJ1-4; D unresolved. CDR3 length: 12 amino acids. Germline V lookup: CDR1 MDHEN, CDR2 SYDVKM. Between the trimmed V and J ends, which lost 5 bases and 0 bases, there was a span of 1 base. For the CDR3, the DNA is TGTGCCAGCAGTGCAACTAATGAAAAACTGTTTTTT. It codes for CASSATNEKLFF.

The chain has TRBV20-1 and TRBJ1-1; D is unclear. This CDR3 contains 11 residues. Germline-derived CDR1 and CDR2 are DFQATT and SNEGSKA (reference sequence). V was pared by 3 bases and J by 7 bases, with 9 bases between. As DNA, the CDR3 is TGCAGTGCTAGTAGGGAGGTTGAAGCTTTCTTT. Translating it yields CSASREVEAFF.

The J gene is TRBJ2-7, the V gene TRBV28, with a weak D call TRBD1 (5 bases). The CDR3 is 15 amino acids. V was pared by 3 bases and J by 1 base, with 13 bases between. Germline CDR1 is MDHEN and CDR2 is SYDVKM. The CDR3 region has the DNA TGTGCCAGCAGTTTTATTTGGCAGGGTTCCTACGAGCAGTACTTC. Its translation: CASSFIWQGSYEQYF.

J is TRBJ1-4 and V is TRBV15, with D unclear. The CDR3 spans 15 residues. Per the germline V gene, CDR1 is LNHNV and CDR2 is YYDKDF (reference sequence). V was trimmed by 0 bases and J by 7 bases, leaving 12 bases between them. CDR3 sequence: CATSRDLGTGEKLFF. The CDR3, as DNA: TGTGCCACCAGCAGAGATCTCGGTACCGGTGAAAAACTGTTTTTT.

V gene TRBV2 combines with J gene TRBJ1-4; 7 bases match TRBD1. The germline CDR1 and CDR2 sequences are SNHLY and FYNNEI. The CDR3 has 17 residues. Trimming took 7 bases from V and 7 from J; bases not matched to a gene: 18. The CDR3 loop is CASIKETIRGLGEKLFF. CDR3 sequence (DNA): TGTGCCAGCATTAAGGAAACAATCAGGGGGTTAGGTGAAAAACTGTTTTTT.

This rearrangement joins TRBV7-9 to TRBJ2-5, with 9 bases identical to TRBD2. The germline V gene has CDR1 SEHNR and CDR2 FQNEAQ (reference sequence). With V trimmed by 7 bases and J by 5 bases, 11 bases remained unmatched. The CDR3 is 15 amino acids. The CDR3 spells CASTFSAGGLETQYF. The CDR3 DNA follows: TGTGCCAGCACCTTCTCAGCGGGGGGTTTGGAGACCCAGTACTTC.

The V and J genes are TRBV7-9 and TRBJ1-2; 7 nucleotides line up with TRBD1. V dropped 4 bases and J dropped 4; count of bases not matched to a gene: 9. The V gene's germline CDR1 is SEHNR and CDR2 FQNEAQ (reference sequence). The CDR3 has 15 residues. CDR3 in DNA: TGTGCCAGCAGCTCAAACCAGGGGGGGATCTATGGCTACACCTTC. This encodes CASSSNQGGIYGYTF.

The genes are TRBV5-5 and TRBJ2-3; tentative D call: TRBD1 (5 bases). Trimming stripped 1 base from V and 4 bases from J, with 10 bases between. CDR3 length: 14 residues. CDR1 is SGHKS, CDR2 YYEKEE, per germline (reference sequence). The DNA for the CDR3 is TGTGCCAGCAGCTTGACAGGCTCCGCAGATACGCAGTATTTT. Amino acids: CASSLTGSADTQYF.

The chain combines TRBV6-5 with TRBJ2-2; no clear D gene. The CDR3 consists of 14 residues. Germline lookup yields CDR1 MNHEY and CDR2 SVGAGI. Trimming stripped 0 bases from V and 6 bases from J, with 8 bases between. The CDR3 DNA sequence: TGTGCCAGCAGTTACTCGACTCCCCCCGGGGAGCTGTTTTTT. Its translation: CASSYSTPPGELFF.

V usage is TRBV5-6 and J usage is TRBJ2-7; maybe TRBD1 (6 bases). This CDR3 comprises 16 residues. V was pared by 2 bases and J by 0 bases, with 15 bases between. Germline V CDR1 and CDR2: SGHDT, YYEEEE. Written as DNA, the CDR3 is TGTGCCAGCAGCTTTCAAGGACAGCCGCCCTCCTACGAGCAGTACTTC. Protein: CASSFQGQPPSYEQYF.

The gene calls are TRBV19 and TRBJ1-2; D is unresolved. Germline CDR1 is LNHDA and CDR2 is SQIVND (reference sequence). V shed 3 bases and J shed 4 bases, with 6 bases lying between them. The length of the CDR3 is 12 residues. DNA of the CDR3: TGTGCCAGTAGTATCGACGGCTATGGCTACACCTTC. Its protein is CASSIDGYGYTF.

A remark on this clone: The same CDR3 arises from other DNA sequences in this sample as well. V gene TRBV3-1 (or the pseudogene TRBV3-2) combines with J gene TRBJ1-3, with D unclear. V lost 0 bases and J lost 3, with 3 bases in between. CDR1 LGHDT and CDR2 YNNKEL come from the germline V gene (reference sequence). The CDR3 spans 13 residues. The CDR3 nucleotides read TGTGCCAGCAGCCAAGAGGGTGGAAACACCATATATTTT. Translation: CASSQEGGNTIYF.

Details on this clone: One end of the junction varies from germline; a read error may be responsible. V is TRBV7-7 and J is TRBJ2-7, with D hard to call. This CDR3 region has 16 residues. The V gene's germline CDR1 is SSHAT and CDR2 FNYEAQ (reference sequence). CDR3 in DNA: TGTGCTAGCAGCTTATTAGGCAGTCATCTAGCCTACGAGCAGTACTTC. Translated: CASSLLGSHLAYEQYF. The full variable domain, in which reference TRBV7-7 and TRBJ2-7 provide the parts outside the CDR3, is GAGVSQSPRYKVTKRGQDVTLRCDPISSHATLYWYQQALGQGPEFLTYFNYEAQPDKSGLPSDRFSAERPEGSISTLTIQRTEQRDSAMYRCASSLLGSHLAYEQYFGPGTRLTVT.

The CDR3 coding sequence is TGCGCCAGCAGTCCACTAGCGGGGTCCTCCTACGAGCAGTACTTC. Translation: CASSPLAGSSYEQYF. The chain uses TRBV10-1 and TRBJ2-7; 10 bases are a match to TRBD2. The ends lost 5 bases at V and 0 bases at J; junction bases unmatched: 4. Germline V CDR1 and CDR2: WNHNN, SYGVQD (reference sequence). The CDR3 has 15 amino acids.

The chain links TRBV5-4 to TRBJ1-2; D remains ambiguous. The CDR3 covers 15 residues. Germline loops: CDR1 SGHNT, CDR2 YYREEE (reference sequence). V was clipped by 7 bases and J by 4 bases, with 20 bases between them. CDR3 nucleotides: TGTGCCAGCTCCCCAAGAGGTGGGGAATTCTATGGCTACACCTTC. Translating gives CASSPRGGEFYGYTF.

The chain employs TRBV18 and TRBJ1-1; 7 bases are a match to TRBD1. The CDR3 spans 15 residues. Germline CDR1 KGHSH, CDR2 LQKENI. V shed 3 bases, J shed 6 bases, and the junction held 10 bases outside the gene matches. In nucleotides, the CDR3 is TGTGCCAGCTCACCGGTACAGGGGTTGCGGGCTGAAGCTTTCTTT. Amino acids: CASSPVQGLRAEAFF.

The chain carries TRBV29-1 and TRBJ1-6; no clear D gene. This CDR3 has 15 residues. Trimming pared 0 bases from V and 8 bases from J, leaving 14 bases between. The germline V gene has CDR1 SQVTM and CDR2 ANQGSEA. CDR3 loop: CSVEDGELEDSPLHF. CDR3 nucleotides: TGCAGCGTTGAAGATGGGGAGTTGGAGGATTCACCCCTCCACTTT.

V and J are TRBV14 and TRBJ1-4, with 9 nucleotides matching TRBD1. CDR3 size: 15 residues. J lost 11 bases, V lost 0 bases, and 7 bases had no gene match. Germline-derived CDR1 and CDR2 are SGHDN and FVKESK. The CDR3 DNA follows: TGTGCCAGCAGCCAAGAGACCGGGACAGGGTGGAAACTGTTTTTT. Amino acid sequence: CASSQETGTGWKLFF.

CDR3 amino acids: CASTFGTGYNEQFF. For the CDR3, the DNA is TGTGCCAGCACCTTCGGGACCGGATACAATGAGCAGTTCTTC. J is TRBJ2-1 and V is TRBV11-1; either TRBD1 or TRBD2 may fit D (5 bases each). Germline CDR1 SGHAT, CDR2 FQDESV (reference sequence). V gave up 7 bases and J gave up 4 bases, with 14 bases separating them. The CDR3 runs to 14 residues.

The chain links TRBV18 to TRBJ1-2; D uncertain. V dropped 3 bases and J dropped 4 bases, with 9 bases sitting between them. This CDR3 region has 13 residues. Germline-derived CDR1 and CDR2 are KGHSH and LQKENI. The CDR3 DNA sequence: TGTGCCAGCTCACCTGAGGGCGTCTATGGCTACACCTTC. Amino acid sequence: CASSPEGVYGYTF.

The chain links TRBV7-2 to TRBJ1-5; perhaps TRBD1 as D (6 bases). CDR1 SGHTA and CDR2 FQGNSA come from the germline V gene. The CDR3 spans 19 residues. V shed 4 bases and J shed 3 bases, with 25 bases lying between them. As DNA, the CDR3 is TGTGCCAGCAGCTACGGGCTGGTAGGGGGGCGTTTGGACAATCAGCCCCAGCATTTT. This encodes CASSYGLVGGRLDNQPQHF.

The rearrangement links TRBV6-4 to TRBJ2-1; 12 bases are a match to TRBD1. Germline assignment: CDR1 MRHNA and CDR2 SNTAGT. The V segment lost 2 bases and the J segment 7 bases; nucleotides outside the gene matches: 3. This CDR3 is built from 15 residues. The CDR3 nucleotides read TGTGCCAGCAGTGACGGGACAGGGGGCCAAAATGAGCAGTTCTTC. Amino acids: CASSDGTGGQNEQFF.

The V call is TRBV5-1, the J call TRBJ1-5; D call uncertain. The CDR3 consists of 13 residues. The V gene's germline CDR1 is SGHRS and CDR2 YFSETQ. Trimming pared 0 bases from V and 1 base from J, leaving 2 bases between. CDR3 bases: TGCGCCAGCAGCTTGGCGAGCAATCAGCCCCAGCATTTT. Translation: CASSLASNQPQHF. The full variable domain, its missing parts supplied by reference TRBV5-1 and TRBJ1-5, is KAGVTQTPRYLIKTRGQQVTLSCSPISGHRSVSWYQQTPGQGLQFLFEYFSETQRNKGNFPGRFSGRQFSNSRSEMNVSTLELGDSALYLCASSLASNQPQHFGDGTRLSIL.